Each of the 30 T cell receptor beta chains below was sequenced from the same sample in a study of cytomegalovirus exposure and HLA in healthy donors. PCR employed 60 Vbeta and 13 Jbeta primers. Using immunoSEQ multiplex PCR, the repertoire was profiled, and TCRdb retains in-frame clones only, with some absent. The table includes roughly 170,000 clones, less than 85% detected once. Sequenced material: PBMCs. These receptors all come from a male donor in good health and CMV-seronegative.

This chain links TRBV18 with TRBJ2-2; D not certain. The CDR3 totals 14 residues. Trimming took off 4 bases at V and 0 bases at J, with 6 bases between the two ends. Germline CDR1 KGHSH, CDR2 LQKENI. CDR3 region: CASSLAPNTGELFF. The CDR3 nucleotides are TGTGCCAGCTCACTGGCCCCGAACACCGGGGAGCTGTTTTTT.

This chain uses TRBV30 with TRBJ2-1; 11 bases map to TRBD2. The CDR3 length is 14 residues. Germline V lookup: CDR1 GTSNPN, CDR2 SVGIG (reference sequence). Unmatched junction bases numbered 5, after V lost 3 bases and J lost 7 bases. Here the CDR3 reads CAWRLASGRNEQFF. CDR3 nucleotides: TGTGCCTGGAGGTTGGCTAGCGGGAGGAATGAGCAGTTCTTC.

This clone appeared a few times. This chain links TRBV11-2 with TRBJ1-1; D remains ambiguous. The germline CDR1 and CDR2 sequences are SGHAT and FQNNGV. The ends were cut back, 1 base at V and 2 bases at J, with 11 bases in the middle. This CDR3 contains 15 residues. The CDR3 reads CASSLVKNLNTEAFF. CDR3 nucleotides: TGTGCCAGCAGCTTAGTCAAGAACTTAAACACTGAAGCTTTCTTT.

This clone was counted once. V and J are TRBV5-6 and TRBJ1-5; TRBD1 agrees at 7 bases. With V trimmed by 4 bases and J by 0 bases, 7 bases remained unmatched. CDR3 length equals 16 residues. Germline values: CDR1 SGHDT, CDR2 YYEEEE. This CDR3 reads CASSTLDRDSNQPQHF. The CDR3, as DNA: TGTGCCAGCAGCACGCTAGACAGGGATAGCAATCAGCCCCAGCATTTT.

J is TRBJ2-5 and V is TRBV28; 12 nucleotides agree with TRBD1. After removal of 4 bases from V and 6 bases from J, the junction contained 6 bases not matched to a gene. The CDR3 sequence is 15 residues long. Germline lookup yields CDR1 MDHEN and CDR2 SYDVKM. CDR3 sequence: CASSSSGQGAQTQYF. The CDR3 nucleotides are TGTGCCAGCAGTTCCTCGGGACAGGGGGCTCAGACCCAGTACTTC.

This chain links TRBV6-1 with TRBJ2-7; 7 nucleotides agree with TRBD1. The V segment lost 7 bases and the J segment 6 bases; nucleotides outside the gene matches: 6. This CDR3 has 12 residues. The germline CDR1 and CDR2 sequences are MNHNS and SASEGT. CDR3 DNA sequence: TGTGCCAGCAACGACAGGGCAGGCGAGCAGTACTTC. This gives the protein CASNDRAGEQYF.

V gene TRBV5-1 combines with J gene TRBJ1-6; the match to TRBD1 covers 8 bases. From germline, CDR1 is SGHRS and CDR2 YFSETQ. The trim removed 4 bases at V and 10 bases at J, leaving 4 bases unmatched. The CDR3 sequence is 13 residues long. The CDR3 loop is CASSVGQGSPLHF. Here the CDR3 DNA reads TGCGCCAGCAGCGTAGGACAGGGATCACCCCTCCACTTT.

The V and J genes are TRBV4-2 and TRBJ2-7; D perhaps matches TRBD1 (5 bases). The V end lost 0 bases, the J end lost 4 bases, and 10 bases lay between the germline ends. Germline V gene data show CDR1 as LGHNA and CDR2 as YNFKEQ. CDR3 size: 14 residues. The CDR3 is CASSQDRVAYEQYF. The CDR3, as DNA: TGTGCCAGCAGCCAAGACAGGGTTGCGTACGAGCAGTACTTC.

The rearrangement joins TRBV2 to TRBJ2-7; the D gene is possibly TRBD1 (5 bases). The CDR3 runs to 16 residues. Germline-derived CDR1 and CDR2 are SNHLY and FYNNEI. The V end was cut by 1 base, the J end by 3 bases, with 16 bases between. The DNA for the CDR3 is TGTGCCAGCAGTGAAGGGAACAGTCACAGGAGCTACGAGCAGTACTTC. Translating it yields CASSEGNSHRSYEQYF.

The chain is built from TRBV2 and TRBJ2-3, with TRBD2 matching over 14 bases. CDR1 and CDR2 from the germline V gene are SNHLY and FYNNEI. This CDR3 contains 22 residues. V dropped 4 bases and J dropped 0; count of bases not matched to a gene: 18. The CDR3 region is CASSVEGMGGLAGEVSTDTQYF. CDR3 coding DNA: TGTGCCAGCAGTGTGGAGGGTATGGGGGGACTAGCGGGAGAGGTGAGCACAGATACGCAGTATTTT.

This clone was picked up one time. J is TRBJ2-1 and V is TRBV5-4; 14 positions match TRBD2. The CDR3 consists of 15 residues. V lost 4 bases to trimming and J lost 8 bases; unmatched junction nucleotides: 5. The germline CDR1 and CDR2 sequences are SGHNT and YYREEE (reference sequence). The CDR3 is CASSPGLAGAHEQFF. The CDR3 nucleotides read TGTGCCAGCAGCCCGGGACTAGCGGGAGCGCATGAGCAGTTCTTC.

The V and J genes are TRBV28 and TRBJ1-5; weak D call: TRBD1 (5 bases). This CDR3 comprises 18 residues. Deletions cut 1 base from V and 2 bases from J, with 18 bases between. Germline V CDR1 and CDR2: MDHEN, SYDVKM. The CDR3 DNA reads as TGTGCCAGCAGTTTATTGGGGCTAGGTCTACGGGGCAATCAGCCCCAGCATTTT. Amino acids: CASSLLGLGLRGNQPQHF.

This clone was detected a few times. The chain links TRBV6-5 to TRBJ1-6; 7 bases match TRBD1. The CDR3 has 14 residues. J was trimmed by 3 bases and V by 5 bases; bases with no gene match: 1. CDR1 is MNHEY, CDR2 SVGAGI, per germline. CDR3 DNA: TGTGCCAGCAGTGACAGGGACTATAATTCACCCCTCCACTTT. Translated, it gives CASSDRDYNSPLHF.

In this sample, this clone turned up once. This rearrangement joins TRBV6-5 to TRBJ2-7; no clear D gene. The CDR3 has 15 amino acids. Trimming cost V 0 bases and J 0 bases, with 9 bases left between them. CDR1 is MNHEY, CDR2 SVGAGI, per germline. The CDR3 bases are TGTGCCAGCAGTTACTCTCTGCTGAGCTCCTACGAGCAGTACTTC. The encoded protein is CASSYSLLSSYEQYF.

V gene TRBV19 combines with J gene TRBJ2-7; 7 bases are shared with TRBD2. V gave up 5 bases and J gave up 5 bases; unmatched junction bases: 9. The CDR3 totals 14 residues. Per germline, CDR1 LNHDA and CDR2 SQIVND (reference sequence). CDR3 coding DNA: TGTGCCAGTAGTGACTCCCTAGCGGAGAACGAGCAGTACTTC. It yields the protein CASSDSLAENEQYF.

The chain links TRBV4-2 to TRBJ1-3; possible D gene TRBD1, 5 bases. CDR3 length equals 17 residues. V was pared by 0 bases and J by 0 bases, with 12 bases between. Germline V CDR1 and CDR2: LGHNA, YNFKEQ. The DNA for the CDR3 is TGTGCCAGCAGCCAAGATCTTGGGGGGACCTCTGGAAACACCATATATTTT. Residues: CASSQDLGGTSGNTIYF.

This chain uses TRBV29-1 with TRBJ1-2, with 9 bases identical to TRBD1. From germline, CDR1 is SQVTM and CDR2 ANQGSEA. CDR3 length: 14 amino acids. The V gene end was trimmed by 8 bases and the J gene end by 3 bases; junction bases not matched to a gene: 10. The CDR3 is CSSYSGTGHYGYTF. CDR3 sequence (DNA): TGCAGCTCGTACTCCGGGACAGGGCACTATGGCTACACCTTC. The full variable domain, rest sourced from reference TRBV29-1 and TRBJ1-2, is SAVISQKPSRDICQRGTSLTIQCQVDSQVTMMFWYRQQPGQSLTLIATANQGSEATYESGFVIDKFPISRPNLTFSTLTVSNMSPEDSSIYLCSSYSGTGHYGYTFGSGTRLTVV.

The V call is TRBV4-3, the J call TRBJ2-3; D remains unclear. Germline assignment: CDR1 LGHNA and CDR2 YSLEER. CDR3 length: 13 amino acids. Trimming pared 1 base from V and 2 bases from J, leaving 4 bases between. Written as DNA, the CDR3 is TGCGCCAGCAGCCAAGGACTCACAGATACGCAGTATTTT. Encoded protein: CASSQGLTDTQYF.

This clone occurred a few times. The chain combines TRBV6-5 with TRBJ1-2; 7 bases fit TRBD1. Per germline, CDR1 MNHEY and CDR2 SVGAGI. This CDR3 spans 15 amino acids. Germline trimming cut 0 bases from V and 4 bases from J; bases unmatched to any gene: 5. CDR3 bases: TGTGCCAGCAGTTACTCCTTTAGGGGGCCCTATGGCTACACCTTC. The encoded protein is CASSYSFRGPYGYTF.

This chain links TRBV28 with TRBJ2-7; no firm D call. The CDR3 sequence is 14 residues long. Germline V gene lookup returns CDR1 MDHEN and CDR2 SYDVKM. V lost 7 bases, J lost 2 bases, and 15 bases lay in between. The CDR3 bases are TGTGCCAGCATGATTATGGGCCAAGCCTACGAGCAGTACTTC. Residues: CASMIMGQAYEQYF. Using reference TRBV28 and TRBJ2-7 for the parts outside the CDR3, the full variable domain is DVKVTQSSRYLVKRTGEKVFLECVQDMDHENMFWYRQDPGLGLRLIYFSYDVKMKEKGDIPEGYSVSREKKERFSLILESASTNQTSMYLCASMIMGQAYEQYFGPGTRLTVT.

A few counts support this clone. The V call is TRBV5-6, the J call TRBJ1-6; 9 positions agree with TRBD1. V was clipped by 4 bases and J by 8 bases; unmatched bases: 4. Germline lookup yields CDR1 SGHDT and CDR2 YYEEEE. The CDR3 covers 14 residues. DNA of the CDR3: TGTGCCAGCAGCCCTCGGACAGGGGATTCACCCCTCCACTTT. It encodes CASSPRTGDSPLHF.

The V call is TRBV6-1, the J call TRBJ2-5, with no clear D. Trimming pared 2 bases from V and 4 bases from J, leaving 8 bases between. This CDR3 contains 13 residues. CDR1 is MNHNS, CDR2 SASEGT, per germline. Written as DNA, the CDR3 is TGTGCCAGCAGTGAATTGTCGAGAGAGACCCAGTACTTC. It specifies CASSELSRETQYF.

The J gene is TRBJ2-3, the V gene TRBV5-1; TRBD2 is a possible D gene (6 bases). Germline V gene sequence: CDR1 SGHRS, CDR2 YFSETQ. V shed 1 base and J shed 4 bases, with 16 bases lying between them. This CDR3 comprises 16 residues. The CDR3 reads CASSLLSGGGADTQYF. As DNA, the CDR3 is TGCGCCAGCAGCTTGTTGAGCGGCGGAGGGGCAGATACGCAGTATTTT.

This clone was seen more than once but under ten times. The V gene is TRBV19, the J gene TRBJ1-3, with no clear D. The germline gives CDR1 LNHDA, CDR2 SQIVND (reference sequence). The CDR3 extends over 12 amino acids. The V end lost 5 bases, the J end lost 4 bases, and 6 bases lay between the germline ends. The CDR3 loop reads CASSLLGNTIYF. CDR3 bases: TGTGCCAGTAGTCTCCTGGGAAACACCATATATTTT.

The V call is TRBV30, the J call TRBJ1-5; no clear D. This CDR3 is built from 13 residues. Per germline, CDR1 GTSNPN and CDR2 SVGIG (reference sequence). Trimming took 2 bases from V and 6 from J, leaving 11 bases between them. Here the CDR3 reads CAWSRESFQPQHF. Written as DNA, the CDR3 is TGTGCCTGGAGTAGGGAGAGTTTTCAGCCCCAGCATTTT.

The rearrangement joins TRBV2 to TRBJ1-5, with D tentatively TRBD1 (6 bases). The CDR3 consists of 16 residues. The germline V gene has CDR1 SNHLY and CDR2 FYNNEI. Trimming took 0 bases from V and 5 from J, leaving 14 bases between them. CDR3 nucleotides: TGTGCCAGCAGTGAAGCCGGCAGGGGTGGGGATCAGCCCCAGCATTTT. It translates to CASSEAGRGGDQPQHF.

The chain carries TRBV28 and TRBJ2-7; 7 bases are a match to TRBD1. V was pared by 6 bases and J by 3 bases, with 8 bases of the junction left unmatched. The length of the CDR3 is 14 residues. Germline V CDR1 and CDR2: MDHEN, SYDVKM. CDR3 DNA sequence: TGTGCCAGCAGACGACAGGGTAGTCTCTACGAGCAGTACTTC. It yields the protein CASRRQGSLYEQYF.

The chain is built from TRBV30 and TRBJ1-2, with D possibly being TRBD1 (5 bases). This CDR3 spans 14 amino acids. Deletions cut 1 base from V and 4 bases from J, with 13 bases between. In germline, CDR1 is GTSNPN, CDR2 SVGIG (reference sequence). The CDR3 spells CAWSGRGERYGYTF. For the CDR3, the DNA is TGTGCCTGGAGTGGGCGGGGGGAGCGCTATGGCTACACCTTC.

V is TRBV9 and J is TRBJ2-7; possibly TRBD2 for D (5 bases). Trimming took off 0 bases at V and 4 bases at J, with 14 bases between the two ends. The length of the CDR3 is 15 residues. CDR1 and CDR2 from the germline V gene are SGDLS and YYNGEE. The CDR3, as DNA: TGTGCCAGCAGCGTAGGCCCAGCGGATCGGTACGAGCAGTACTTC. It translates to CASSVGPADRYEQYF.

The rearrangement links TRBV4-3 to TRBJ2-1; 9 bases are shared with TRBD2. The ends lost 0 bases at V and 3 bases at J; junction bases unmatched: 6. Germline CDR1 LGHNA, CDR2 YSLEER. The CDR3 is 17 residues long. CDR3 bases: TGCGCCAGCAGCCAAGATTGGGCGGGAGGGGGCTACAATGAGCAGTTCTTC. This sequence encodes CASSQDWAGGGYNEQFF.